Presented here are 17 T cell receptor beta chains from one specimen sequenced in a study of monozygotic twins with inflammatory bowel disease (dated by TCRdb to about 2019). The protocol used for the library was 5' RACE. The instrument given in TCRdb is Illumina HiSeq 2500. TCRdb reprocessed the sequencing reads and holds a single record per CDR3 protein sequence, with no DNA. The sample's records list some 440,000 distinct CDR3 sequences. Together, the top ten hold 2.4% of the sample. The sequenced material came from blood. The receptor source for this set is a human donor with ulcerative colitis or Crohn's disease, or a healthy co-twin of an affected twin (not recorded which).

CDR3 protein: CASSFGPGETDTQYF. The chain couples TRBV7-9 to TRBJ2-3; absent DNA, TCRdb's TRBD1 call cannot be checked. CDR3 size: 15 residues. From germline, CDR1 is SEHNR and CDR2 FQNEAQ (reference sequence). Together with reference TRBV7-9 and TRBJ2-3, the CDR3 gives the full variable domain: DTGVSQNPRHKITKRGQNVTFRCDPISEHNRLYWYRQTLGQGPEFLTYFQNEAQLEKSRLLSDRFSAERPKGSFSTLEIQRTEQGDSAMYLCASSFGPGETDTQYFGPGTRLTVL.

The chain carries TRBV20-1 and TRBJ1-1. Germline lookup yields CDR1 DFQATT and CDR2 SNEGSKA (reference sequence). CDR3 length: 13 amino acids. This CDR3 reads CSVNGRGGTEAFF.

The chain couples TRBV5-6 to TRBJ1-1. From germline, CDR1 is SGHDT and CDR2 YYEEEE. The CDR3 consists of 13 residues. CDR3: CASSHNRGGEAFF.

The CDR3 protein is CASRDGAKSGKEQFF. V usage is TRBV7-2 and J usage is TRBJ2-1; the TCRdb D gene call, TRBD2, has no DNA to confirm it. Germline CDR1 and CDR2: SGHTA and FQGNSA. The CDR3 sequence is 15 residues long.

The genes are TRBV7-9 and TRBJ2-2. Germline values: CDR1 SEHNR, CDR2 FQNEAQ (reference sequence). CDR3 size: 16 residues. Here the CDR3 reads CASSLDSAANTGELFF.

The rearrangement joins TRBV5-5 to TRBJ2-7; the D call from TCRdb, TRBD1, cannot be confirmed without DNA. Germline V lookup: CDR1 SGHKS, CDR2 YYEKEE (reference sequence). The CDR3 spans 13 residues. CDR3 in amino acids: CASSSTDSSEQYF.

The genes are TRBV4-3 and TRBJ2-2. Germline loops: CDR1 LGHNA, CDR2 YSLEER. The CDR3 loop spans 17 amino acids. This CDR3 is CASSQTGLTTNTGELFF.

The chain has TRBV7-9 and TRBJ2-1; TCRdb lists TRBD1, though no DNA is available to test this call. CDR3 length equals 15 residues. Germline CDR1 SEHNR, CDR2 FQNEAQ (reference sequence). CDR3 protein: CASSPRGRGANEQFF. Combining the CDR3 with reference TRBV7-9 and TRBJ2-1 gives the whole variable domain DTGVSQNPRHKITKRGQNVTFRCDPISEHNRLYWYRQTLGQGPEFLTYFQNEAQLEKSRLLSDRFSAERPKGSFSTLEIQRTEQGDSAMYLCASSPRGRGANEQFFGPGTRLTVL.

This chain links TRBV19 with TRBJ2-5; TCRdb's D call, TRBD2, is unchecked because there is no DNA. The CDR3 has 16 residues. The germline CDR1 and CDR2 sequences are LNHDA and SQIVND (reference sequence). CDR3 amino acids: CASSISSGGLEWTQYF. The complete variable domain, with remaining parts taken from reference TRBV19 and TRBJ2-5, reads DGGITQSPKYLFRKEGQNVTLSCEQNLNHDAMYWYRQDPGQGLRLIYYSQIVNDFQKGDIAEGYSVSREKKESFPLTVTSAQKNPTAFYLCASSISSGGLEWTQYFGPGTRLLVL.

The rearrangement joins TRBV4-2 to TRBJ1-5. CDR3 length equals 12 residues. Germline CDR1 LGHNA, CDR2 YNFKEQ. The CDR3 loop reads CASSQVNQPQHF.

The gene calls are TRBV7-9 and TRBJ1-2; TCRdb calls TRBD1, which cannot be checked without DNA. Germline loops: CDR1 SEHNR, CDR2 FQNEAQ (reference sequence). CDR3 length: 14 residues. The CDR3 loop is CASTVNRVGPGYTF.

The genes are TRBV28 and TRBJ2-3; TCRdb returns TRBD2, unconfirmable since there is no DNA. CDR1 MDHEN and CDR2 SYDVKM come from the germline V gene. The length of the CDR3 is 16 residues. CDR3 region: CASSSILAGQADTQYF.

The V and J genes are TRBV27 and TRBJ1-1; TCRdb's assignment of TRBD1 cannot be checked, as there is no DNA. CDR3 size: 15 residues. Germline assignment: CDR1 MNHEY and CDR2 SMNVEV (reference sequence). CDR3 sequence: CASSLFPGGNAEAFF.

The J gene is TRBJ1-5, the V gene TRBV12-3 or TRBV12-4; TCRdb's D gene call, TRBD1, goes unchecked for lack of DNA. This CDR3 comprises 16 residues. CDR3: CASSFFSGDAGQPQHF.

J is TRBJ1-1 and V is TRBV29-1. The V gene's germline CDR1 is SQVTM and CDR2 ANQGSEA. The length of the CDR3 is 11 residues. The chain's CDR3 is CSVEWNTEAFF.

This chain connects TRBV10-3 to TRBJ1-5. Germline CDR1 reads ENHRY; CDR2 reads SYGVKD. This CDR3 spans 13 amino acids. CDR3 residues: CAISNGEHQPQHF.

V is TRBV6-1 and J is TRBJ2-6; there is no DNA to check the TCRdb D call of TRBD1. This CDR3 spans 15 amino acids. CDR1 and CDR2 (germline): MNHNS, SASEGT. The CDR3: CASTRVGTGANVLTF.